This T cell receptor (beta chain) was obtained from a study of T-cell reconstitution after alpha-beta-depleted transplantation in children (dated by TCRdb to the mid-2010s). For the study in its entirety: Using TCR repertoire profiling, the study quantitatively followed how T-cell immune reconstitution unfolded in children after TCRalphabeta/CD19-depleted allogeneic hematopoietic cell transplantation.

The library was produced with PCR. Instrument on record: Illumina HiSeq 2500. TCR library preparation used molecular barcoding, with unique molecular identifiers applied to normalize quantification of the TCRbeta repertoire. Using fastp trimming at Q25 and MiXCR clonotype assembly, TCRdb reanalyzed the public sequencing data and kept in-frame beta chains. CDR3 protein duplicates are merged, each entry listing the most common genes and DNA. The sample contains about 72,000 distinct CDR3 sequences, about 6.7% of them found a single time. About 2.3% of the sample comes from the top ten. Remarks on this clonotype: This receptor's antigen is unknown. Base qualities are not at hand, and no much larger clone is one base apart.

V is cut by 1 base and J by 4 bases, and the space between the germline ends is 10 bases. The CDR3 numbers 14 residues from cysteine through phenylalanine. The only DNA kept is the CDR3, 42 bases in frame from the first base. As encoded in the germline V gene (reference sequence), CDR1 is LNHDA while CDR2 is SQIVND. The source material was PBMCs from the stem cell graft donor, sampled from the stem cell graft. The receptor's source is a human donor who donated a stem cell graft to a child with acute lymphoblastic leukemia. The sequence links TRBV19 to TRBJ1-1; the D gene assignment is ambiguous. The CDR3: CASSIVLATTEAFF. The base sequence is TGTGCCAGTAGTATAGTTCTGGCGACCACTGAAGCTTTCTTT.